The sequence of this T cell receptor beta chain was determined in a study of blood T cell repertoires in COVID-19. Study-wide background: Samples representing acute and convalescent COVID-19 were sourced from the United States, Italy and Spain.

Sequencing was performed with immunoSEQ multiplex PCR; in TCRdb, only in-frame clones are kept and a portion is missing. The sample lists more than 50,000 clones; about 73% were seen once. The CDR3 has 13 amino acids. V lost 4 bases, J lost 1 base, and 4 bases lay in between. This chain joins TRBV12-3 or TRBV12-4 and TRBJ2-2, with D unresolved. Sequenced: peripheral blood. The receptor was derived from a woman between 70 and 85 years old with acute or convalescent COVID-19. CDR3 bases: TGTGCCAGCAGTTCCAGGAACACCGGGGAGCTGTTTTTT. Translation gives CASSSRNTGELFF.